This passage covers 22 T cell receptor beta chains from one sample sequenced in a study of cytomegalovirus exposure and HLA in healthy donors. In the PCR, 60 Vbeta and 13 Jbeta primers were used. Some clones are missing from TCRdb's copy, which holds only in-frame ones; the method was immunoSEQ multiplex PCR. Its listing shows some 120,000 clones. What was sequenced was PBMCs. The receptors stem from a man aged 25 to 40 in good health and CMV-seronegative.

The chain has TRBV28 and TRBJ1-1, with D maybe TRBD1 (5 bases). The CDR3 extends over 13 amino acids. The germline gives CDR1 MDHEN, CDR2 SYDVKM. Trimming removed 5 bases from V and 4 bases from J, with 11 bases in between. The CDR3 sequence is CASSPGSFTEAFF. The CDR3 nucleotides are TGTGCCAGCAGTCCAGGGTCGTTCACTGAAGCTTTCTTT.

The chain carries TRBV27 and TRBJ2-1; TRBD2 matches at 7 bases. CDR1 MNHEY and CDR2 SMNVEV come from the germline V gene (reference sequence). V was clipped by 0 bases and J by 1 base; unmatched bases: 0. The CDR3 loop spans 15 amino acids. CDR3 DNA: TGTGCCAGCAGTTTATCGGGGGGGTCCTACAATGAGCAGTTCTTC. Amino acids: CASSLSGGSYNEQFF.

The V call is TRBV11-2, the J call TRBJ2-1; TRBD2 might be the D (5 bases). The V end was cut by 3 bases, the J end by 9 bases, with 18 bases between. The germline gives CDR1 SGHAT, CDR2 FQNNGV. There are 15 residues in the CDR3. CDR3 amino acids: CASSFFTRAGTEQFF. CDR3 sequence (DNA): TGTGCCAGCAGCTTTTTCACGCGGGCGGGTACTGAGCAGTTCTTC.

The chain has TRBV6-1 and TRBJ2-7; 8 bases match TRBD2. Germline CDR1 is MNHNS and CDR2 is SASEGT. With V trimmed by 6 bases and J by 2 bases, 6 bases remained unmatched. The CDR3 sequence is 14 residues long. DNA of the CDR3: TGTGCCAGCAGGGCGGGACTAGGGACCTACGAGCAGTACTTC. Translation gives CASRAGLGTYEQYF.

V gene TRBV7-9 combines with J gene TRBJ2-1, with no clear D. This CDR3 contains 13 residues. Germline V lookup: CDR1 SEHNR, CDR2 FQNEAQ (reference sequence). V lost 5 bases, J lost 6 bases, and 11 bases lay in between. The CDR3 here is CASSPHLANEQFF. The CDR3 nucleotides read TGTGCCAGCAGCCCGCACTTAGCCAATGAGCAGTTCTTC. The full variable domain, with the rest looked up from reference TRBV7-9 and TRBJ2-1, is DTGVSQNPRHKITKRGQNVTFRCDPISEHNRLYWYRQTLGQGPEFLTYFQNEAQLEKSRLLSDRFSAERPKGSFSTLEIQRTEQGDSAMYLCASSPHLANEQFFGPGTRLTVL.

This chain uses TRBV28 with TRBJ2-1; 7 bases align to TRBD1. This CDR3 spans 14 amino acids. Germline lookup yields CDR1 MDHEN and CDR2 SYDVKM. After removal of 3 bases from V and 7 bases from J, the junction contained 6 bases not matched to a gene. The CDR3 sequence is CASSFLSGGNEQFF. The CDR3 coding sequence is TGTGCCAGCAGTTTTTTATCAGGGGGAAATGAGCAGTTCTTC.

The chain joins TRBV28 to TRBJ2-7, with 9 nucleotides matching TRBD1. V gave up 5 bases and J gave up 0 bases; unmatched junction bases: 5. Germline CDR1 is MDHEN and CDR2 is SYDVKM. This CDR3 has 15 amino acids. The CDR3 nucleotides are TGTGCCAGCAGTCTGGGACAGGGTGACTCCTACGAGCAGTACTTC. Translation: CASSLGQGDSYEQYF.

CDR3 in amino acids: CASSPTSGRPVATETQYF. In DNA form, the CDR3 reads TGTGCCAGCAGTCCTACTAGCGGGAGGCCGGTAGCCACGGAGACGCAGTATTTT. This sequence joins TRBV27 and TRBJ2-3; 12 bases align to TRBD2. CDR3 size: 18 residues. CDR1 is MNHEY, CDR2 SMNVEV, per germline (reference sequence). With 5 bases clipped from V and 9 bases from J, the junction kept 18 bases outside the gene matches.

The J gene is TRBJ2-3, the V gene TRBV5-1, with TRBD2 matching over 8 bases. Germline trimming cut 4 bases from V and 1 base from J; bases unmatched to any gene: 14. Germline CDR1 is SGHRS and CDR2 is YFSETQ. CDR3 length: 18 amino acids. CDR3 in DNA: TGCGCCAGCAGCCCGGGAGTGGACGCGACTAGCGGCACAGATACGCAGTATTTT. Translated: CASSPGVDATSGTDTQYF.

The CDR3 protein is CASSPRDRIYGYTF. The CDR3 nucleotides are TGTGCCAGCAGTCCGCGGGACAGGATATACGGCTACACCTTC. V and J are TRBV27 and TRBJ1-2; the match to TRBD1 covers 8 bases. Unmatched junction bases numbered 10, after V lost 5 bases and J lost 8 bases. This CDR3 has 14 residues. CDR1 is MNHEY and CDR2 is SMNVEV in the germline V gene (reference sequence).

The genes are TRBV7-9 and TRBJ2-4, with D maybe TRBD1 (5 bases). V was clipped by 3 bases and J by 7 bases, with 19 bases between them. The CDR3 spans 16 residues. The germline V gene has CDR1 SEHNR and CDR2 FQNEAQ (reference sequence). This CDR3 is CASSFIAGSKYNIQYF. The CDR3 DNA sequence: TGTGCCAGCAGCTTTATTGCAGGGTCGAAATATAACATTCAGTACTTC.

The chain has TRBV7-2 and TRBJ2-5; 7 positions agree with TRBD2. The length of the CDR3 is 15 residues. V lost 0 bases to trimming and J lost 5 bases; unmatched junction nucleotides: 6. Germline V gene data show CDR1 as SGHTA and CDR2 as FQGNSA. The CDR3 region is CASSLAGGPVETQYF. The CDR3 DNA sequence: TGTGCCAGCAGCTTAGCGGGAGGGCCCGTGGAGACCCAGTACTTC.

This chain joins TRBV6-5 and TRBJ2-7; D possibly corresponds to TRBD1 (6 bases). The CDR3 length is 16 residues. Looked up from germline, CDR1 is MNHEY and CDR2 is SVGAGI. The germline V and J ends were trimmed by 0 bases and 2 bases, with 14 bases remaining between them. This CDR3 is CASSYSQDRDTYEQYF. As DNA, the CDR3 is TGTGCCAGCAGTTACTCTCAGGACCGGGACACCTACGAGCAGTACTTC.

This chain uses TRBV9 with TRBJ2-2, with D possibly matching TRBD2 (6 bases). The V gene's germline CDR1 is SGDLS and CDR2 YYNGEE. This CDR3 spans 17 amino acids. Between the trimmed V and J ends, which lost 3 bases and 5 bases, there was a span of 20 bases. CDR3 sequence reads: CASSAGGKVSVTGELFF. CDR3 coding DNA: TGTGCCAGCAGCGCCGGCGGGAAGGTATCGGTAACCGGGGAGCTGTTTTTT.

Of note for this clone: The same CDR3 can be traced to other DNA sequences in this sample. The chain uses TRBV7-9 and TRBJ1-5; 8 positions agree with TRBD1. CDR1 and CDR2 from the germline V gene are SEHNR and FQNEAQ (reference sequence). This CDR3 spans 15 amino acids. With 0 bases clipped from V and 4 bases from J, the junction kept 2 bases outside the gene matches. For the CDR3, the DNA is TGTGCCAGCAGCTTAGCCCAGGGGGCTAATCAGCCCCAGCATTTT. This sequence encodes CASSLAQGANQPQHF.

This chain joins TRBV7-3 and TRBJ1-1, with 9 bases matching TRBD1. The germline V gene has CDR1 SGHTA and CDR2 FQGTGA. The CDR3 totals 15 residues. Trimming at V came to 0 bases and at J to 2 bases, leaving 1 base not matched to a gene. The CDR3 DNA follows: TGTGCCAGCAGCTTAACGGGACAGGGAAACACTGAAGCTTTCTTT. Translating it yields CASSLTGQGNTEAFF.

This sequence joins TRBV5-1 and TRBJ2-1; 13 positions agree with TRBD2. V was pared by 2 bases and J by 3 bases, with 5 bases of the junction left unmatched. This CDR3 region has 17 residues. Per the germline V gene, CDR1 is SGHRS and CDR2 is YFSETQ. CDR3: CASSFAGLAGVYNEQFF. Written as DNA, the CDR3 is TGCGCCAGCAGCTTCGCCGGACTAGCGGGAGTCTACAATGAGCAGTTCTTC.

The chain has TRBV29-1 and TRBJ2-1; D is ambiguous. V lost 3 bases, J lost 1 base, and 7 bases lay in between. The CDR3 contains 13 residues. CDR1 and CDR2 (germline): SQVTM, ANQGSEA. CDR3 amino acids: CSVERLSYNEQFF. The DNA for the CDR3 is TGCAGCGTTGAGAGGTTGTCCTACAATGAGCAGTTCTTC.

The chain joins TRBV28 to TRBJ1-1; unclear D gene. V was clipped by 7 bases and J by 3 bases, with 12 bases between them. The CDR3 runs to 13 residues. CDR1 and CDR2 (germline): MDHEN, SYDVKM. CDR3 bases: TGTGCCAGCATCCTCCCCCCTGACACTGAAGCTTTCTTT. Amino acid sequence: CASILPPDTEAFF.

V gene TRBV27 combines with J gene TRBJ2-7; D possibly corresponds to TRBD1 (6 bases). CDR1 and CDR2 (germline): MNHEY, SMNVEV (reference sequence). This CDR3 region has 14 residues. V lost 8 bases to trimming and J lost 5 bases, with 19 bases between them. For the CDR3, the DNA is TGTGCCAGCCGTACAGGGTTGCCCTATGACGAGCAGTACTTC. It yields the protein CASRTGLPYDEQYF.

The V and J genes are TRBV27 and TRBJ2-7; D might be TRBD2 (5 bases). This CDR3 is 16 amino acids long. The V gene lost 0 bases and the J gene lost 2 bases, with 14 bases spanning the gap. Germline-derived CDR1 and CDR2 are MNHEY and SMNVEV (reference sequence). CDR3 in amino acids: CASSLSGSHFPYEQYF. The CDR3 DNA is TGTGCCAGCAGTTTATCTGGGAGCCACTTTCCCTACGAGCAGTACTTC.

The chain recombines TRBV29-1 with TRBJ2-7; the match to TRBD2 covers 16 bases. V was clipped by 4 bases and J by 0 bases; unmatched bases: 6. The CDR3 runs 17 residues. Germline V gene lookup returns CDR1 SQVTM and CDR2 ANQGSEA. The CDR3 bases are TGCAGCGTTGGGGGACTAGCGGGAGGGTCCTCCTCCTACGAGCAGTACTTC. Amino acid sequence: CSVGGLAGGSSSYEQYF.